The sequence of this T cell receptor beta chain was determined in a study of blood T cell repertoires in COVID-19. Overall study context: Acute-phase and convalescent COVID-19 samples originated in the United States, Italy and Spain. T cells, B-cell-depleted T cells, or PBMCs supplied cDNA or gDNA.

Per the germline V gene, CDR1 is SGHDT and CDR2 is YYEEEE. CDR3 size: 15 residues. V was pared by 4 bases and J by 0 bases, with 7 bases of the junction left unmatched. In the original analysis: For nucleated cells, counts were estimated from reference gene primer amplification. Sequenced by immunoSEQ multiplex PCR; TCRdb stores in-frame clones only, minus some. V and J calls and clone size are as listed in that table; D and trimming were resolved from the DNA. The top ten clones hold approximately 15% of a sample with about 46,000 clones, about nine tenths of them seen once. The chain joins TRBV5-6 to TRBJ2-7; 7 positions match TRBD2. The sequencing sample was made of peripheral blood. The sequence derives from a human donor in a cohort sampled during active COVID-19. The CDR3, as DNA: TGTGCCAGCAGCCTTCTAGCGGAATACTCCTACGAGCAGTACTTC. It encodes CASSLLAEYSYEQYF.